This T cell receptor (beta chain) was retrieved from a study of blood T cell repertoires in COVID-19. Study as a whole: Specimens from acute and convalescent COVID-19 originated in the United States, Italy and Spain.

Germline loops: CDR1 PRHDT, CDR2 FYEKMQ (reference sequence). The CDR3 length is 13 residues. V gave up 10 bases and J gave up 1 base, with 10 bases separating them. Assay used: immunoSEQ multiplex PCR; TCRdb lists only in-frame clones, some missing. Of roughly 300,000 clones detected, about four fifths appear once; the ten largest clones hold around 3%. This sequence originates from a woman aged 55 to 70 with active or convalescent COVID-19. The gene calls are TRBV13 and TRBJ2-2; possibly TRBD2 for D (5 bases). Specimen: peripheral blood. CDR3 protein: CATSRGNTGELFF. Here the CDR3 DNA reads TGTGCCACTTCCCGGGGGAACACCGGGGAGCTGTTTTTT.